The entry below gives a single T cell receptor beta chain sequence along with its context. What it binds is not known. The sample comes from a study of T cells in Graves' hyperthyroidism and ophthalmopathy. It was RNA transcripts that yielded the amplified TCR beta CDR3 regions. The TCR CDR3 was amplified in a first-round RT-PCR using the HTBI primer set. One entry per CDR3 protein results from TCRdb running MiXCR on the multiplex PCR reads. In the table there are about 680,000 distinct CDR3 sequences, roughly 32% of which are singletons. Reasons for excluding patients were uncontrolled infection, other autoimmune disease, pregnancy or lactation. Study-wide results and limits: The model foresaw ophthalmopathy a median approximately 6.1 months prior to onset.

The length of the CDR3 is 14 residues. Germline V gives CDR1 SGHDT, CDR2 YYEEEE. Trimming took 2 bases from V and 4 from J, leaving 12 bases between them. This clonotype was obtained from a woman in her 40s with Graves' hyperthyroidism. The chain couples TRBV5-6 to TRBJ1-1; the D is unclear. Material: blood. The CDR3 DNA follows: TGTGCCAGCAGCTTAGGTAGCAGGAGCACTGAAGCTTTCTTT. Amino acids: CASSLGSRSTEAFF.